The rows below give T cell receptor beta chains drawn from one sample of a study of PD-L1 blockade in urothelial cancer. Clones were read by immunoSEQ multiplex PCR, and TCRdb kept only the in-frame ones, dropping some. The sample carries about 48,000 clones, approximately 83% recorded once. Sequencing was performed on PBMCs, taken around atezolizumab (anti-PD-L1) treatment. These receptors were obtained from a man in his fifties or sixties with urothelial cancer. Each CDR3 is given with its conserved first and last residue. The D gene is left open where the match is weak. Rows may omit the clone size; those that give it use once, few, many or a size class.

V	D	size	J	DNA	CDR3
TRBV7-2	.	.	TRBJ1-4	TGTGCCAGCAGCTTCTTTGGCCTGAATGAAAAACTGTTTTTT	CASSFFGLNEKLFF
TRBV7-2	.	.	TRBJ2-7	TGTGCCAGCAGTATGGACATTGCAACCTACGAGCAGTACTTC	CASSMDIATYEQYF
TRBV9	.	.	TRBJ2-1	TGTGCCAGCAGCGTAGTAGGGGGGGAGTGGAATGAGCAGTTCTTC	CASSVVGGEWNEQFF
TRBV30	.	few	TRBJ1-5	TGTGCCTGGAGTGTACCTGGGGCTCAGCCCCAGCATTTT	CAWSVPGAQPQHF
TRBV4-3	.	.	TRBJ2-3	TGCGCCAGCAGCCAAGATGGGGCGAGCACAGATACGCAGTATTTT	CASSQDGASTDTQYF
TRBV18	TRBD1	.	TRBJ1-4	TGTGCCAGCTCATCCCCGGGACAGGGATACGAAAAACTGTTTTTT	CASSSPGQGYEKLFF
TRBV6-6	.	.	TRBJ1-2	TGTGCCAGCAGTTTAAACTATGGCTACACCTTC	CASSLNYGYTF
TRBV6-1	TRBD2	.	TRBJ2-3	TGTGCCAGCAGTGAAGCATTTATAGCGGGGGGGGCCCGGGATACGCAGTATTTT	CASSEAFIAGGARDTQYF
TRBV30	.	.	TRBJ1-2	TGTGCCTGGAGTGGAGGGGGTCGCTACACCTTC	CAWSGGGRYTF
TRBV4-2	.	few	TRBJ1-6	TGTGCCAGCAGCCTGGACAGATTAAATAATTCACCCCTCCACTTT	CASSLDRLNNSPLHF
TRBV6-1	.	.	TRBJ1-3	TGTGCCAGCGTCACTAACCACAGGGCTGGAAACACCATATATTTT	CASVTNHRAGNTIYF
TRBV28	TRBD2	.	TRBJ2-3	TGTGCCAGCAGTTCCCAGGGACTAGCGGTCTCAGATACGCAGTATTTT	CASSSQGLAVSDTQYF
TRBV30	.	.	TRBJ1-5	TGTGCCTGGGACACAGGGCTGCTCAATCAGCCCCAGCATTTT	CAWDTGLLNQPQHF
TRBV6-1	.	.	TRBJ1-5	TGTGCCAGCAGTGGGCAGTCGAATCAGCCCCAGCATTTT	CASSGQSNQPQHF
TRBV5-5	TRBD1	.	TRBJ1-1	TGTGCCAGCAGCCTGGGACAGGCCGAAGCTTTCTTT	CASSLGQAEAFF
TRBV5-5	.	.	TRBJ2-5	TGTGCCAGCAGCTTGGGTGGGCAGTGGTACCAAGAGACCCAGTACTTC	CASSLGGQWYQETQYF
TRBV30	.	.	TRBJ1-2	TGTGCCTTCTTGGGGGGGGGTCGGAACCGGGGCTATGGCTACACCTTC	CAFLGGGRNRGYGYTF
TRBV7-9	TRBD2	once	TRBJ2-5	TGTGCCAGCAGCCCTATGGGGGGGGTAGAGACCCAGTACTTC	CASSPMGGVETQYF
TRBV9	TRBD2	.	TRBJ2-3	TGTGCCAGCACCCCAACGGGCGGGGGACCCGATACGCAGTATTTT	CASTPTGGGPDTQYF
TRBV27	.	.	TRBJ2-2	TGTGCCAGCGGACCCTCCAGGGACACCGGGGAGCTGTTTTTT	CASGPSRDTGELFF
TRBV9	TRBD1	.	TRBJ2-7	TGTGCCAGCAGCGAGGGACAGGTCTCCATCTACGAGCAGTACTTC	CASSEGQVSIYEQYF
TRBV29-1	TRBD2	.	TRBJ2-1	TGCAGCGTTGAAGATGTGACTAGCGGGCAATACAATGAGCAGTTCTTC	CSVEDVTSGQYNEQFF
TRBV9	TRBD1	.	TRBJ2-2	TGTGCCAGCAGCGTTACAGGGGTCACCGGGGAGCTGTTTTTT	CASSVTGVTGELFF
TRBV25-1	.	.	TRBJ1-2	TGTGCCAGCAGCCCCGCCTGGGGAGGTGACGGCTATGGCTACACCTTC	CASSPAWGGDGYGYTF
TRBV2	TRBD1	few	TRBJ1-5	TGTGCCAGCAGTGGGACAGGGGTACAGCCCCAGCATTTT	CASSGTGVQPQHF
TRBV25-1	.	.	TRBJ1-2	TGTGCCAGCAGTGAATATTTCGGGGATGGCTACACCTTC	CASSEYFGDGYTF
TRBV25-1	TRBD1	.	TRBJ1-3	TGTGCCAGCAGTGGGACAGGGCGTGGAAACACCATATATTTT	CASSGTGRGNTIYF
TRBV4-1	TRBD1	few	TRBJ1-2	TGCGCCAGCAGCCAAGCTTTCCTTCCGGGACAGATACAACACTCCTATGGCTACACCTTC	CASSQAFLPGQIQHSYGYTF
TRBV7-8	.	.	TRBJ2-5	TGTGCCAGCAGCTTAGCAGGGGTGGGGGAGACCCAGTACTTC	CASSLAGVGETQYF
TRBV27	.	.	TRBJ1-1	TGTGCCAGCAGTTTATACAGGTTGGGTCCCACTGAAGCTTTCTTT	CASSLYRLGPTEAFF
TRBV28	.	.	TRBJ2-7	TGTGCCAGCAGTCCCAACTCCTACGAGCAGTACTTC	CASSPNSYEQYF
TRBV30	TRBD1	.	TRBJ1-6	TGTGCCTGGAGTCGGGGACAGGGGTTCTCACCCCTCCACTTT	CAWSRGQGFSPLHF
TRBV6-1	.	once	TRBJ1-2	TGTGCCAGCAGTGAAGGGTGGGGCCAAAACTATGGCTACACCTTC	CASSEGWGQNYGYTF